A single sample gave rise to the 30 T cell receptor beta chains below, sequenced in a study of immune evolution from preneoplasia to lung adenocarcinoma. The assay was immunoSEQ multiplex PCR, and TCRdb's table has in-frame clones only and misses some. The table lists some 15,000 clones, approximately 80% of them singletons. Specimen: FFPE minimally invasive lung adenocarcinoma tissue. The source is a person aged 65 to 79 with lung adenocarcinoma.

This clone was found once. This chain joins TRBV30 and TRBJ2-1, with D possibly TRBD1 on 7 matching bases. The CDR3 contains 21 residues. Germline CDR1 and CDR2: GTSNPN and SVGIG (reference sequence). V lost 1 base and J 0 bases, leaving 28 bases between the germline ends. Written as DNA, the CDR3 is TGTGCCTGGAGTGCCGGCAGGGGGGTGTGGGGCGGGACCGACTCCTACAATGAGCAGTTCTTC. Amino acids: CAWSAGRGVWGGTDSYNEQFF.

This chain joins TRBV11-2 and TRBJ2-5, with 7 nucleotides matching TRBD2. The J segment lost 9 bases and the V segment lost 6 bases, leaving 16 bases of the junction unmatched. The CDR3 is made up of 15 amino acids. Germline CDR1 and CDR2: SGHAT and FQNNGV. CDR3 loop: CASRSLRWGGGAQYF. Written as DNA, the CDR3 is TGTGCCAGCAGGTCCCTTAGGTGGGGGGGAGGGGCCCAGTACTTC.

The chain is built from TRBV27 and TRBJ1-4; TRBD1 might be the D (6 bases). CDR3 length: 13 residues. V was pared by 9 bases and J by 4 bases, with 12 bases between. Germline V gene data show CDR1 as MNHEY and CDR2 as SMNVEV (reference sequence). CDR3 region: CARLTGYNEKLFF. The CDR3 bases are TGTGCCAGATTAACAGGGTATAATGAAAAACTGTTTTTT. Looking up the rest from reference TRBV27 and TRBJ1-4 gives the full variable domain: EAQVTQNPRYLITVTGKKLTVTCSQNMNHEYMSWYRQDPGLGLRQIYYSMNVEVTDKGDVPEGYKVSRKEKRNFPLILESPSPNQTSLYFCARLTGYNEKLFFGSGTQLSVL.

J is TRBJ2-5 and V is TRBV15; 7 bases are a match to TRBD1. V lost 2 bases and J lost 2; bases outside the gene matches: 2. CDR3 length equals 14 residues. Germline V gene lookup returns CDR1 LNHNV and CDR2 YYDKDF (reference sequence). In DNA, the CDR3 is TGTGCCACCAGCAGACCGGGACAGCAAGAGACCCAGTACTTC. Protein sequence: CATSRPGQQETQYF.

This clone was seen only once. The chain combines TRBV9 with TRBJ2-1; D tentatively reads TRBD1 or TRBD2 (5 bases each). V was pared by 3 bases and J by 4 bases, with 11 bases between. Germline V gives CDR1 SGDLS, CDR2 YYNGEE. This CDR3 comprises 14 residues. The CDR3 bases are TGTGCCAGCAGCGCGGGACGCGCGTACAATGAGCAGTTCTTC. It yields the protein CASSAGRAYNEQFF. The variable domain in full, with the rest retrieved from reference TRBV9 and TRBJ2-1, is DSGVTQTPKHLITATGQRVTLRCSPRSGDLSVYWYQQSLDQGLQFLIQYYNGEERAKGNILERFSAQQFPDLHSELNLSSLELGDSALYFCASSAGRAYNEQFFGPGTRLTVL.

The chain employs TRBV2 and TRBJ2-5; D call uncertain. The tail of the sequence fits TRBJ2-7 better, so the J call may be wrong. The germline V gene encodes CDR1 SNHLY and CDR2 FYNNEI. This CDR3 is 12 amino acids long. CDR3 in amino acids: CASSGAAYEQYF. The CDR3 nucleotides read TGTGCCAGCAGTGGGGCAGCCTACGAGCAGTACTTC.

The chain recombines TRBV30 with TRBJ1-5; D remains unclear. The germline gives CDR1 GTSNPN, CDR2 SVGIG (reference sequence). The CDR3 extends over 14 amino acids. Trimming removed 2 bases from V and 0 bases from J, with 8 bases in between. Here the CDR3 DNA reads TGTGCCTGGAGTATTTTAAATAGCAATCAGCCCCAGCATTTT. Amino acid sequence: CAWSILNSNQPQHF.

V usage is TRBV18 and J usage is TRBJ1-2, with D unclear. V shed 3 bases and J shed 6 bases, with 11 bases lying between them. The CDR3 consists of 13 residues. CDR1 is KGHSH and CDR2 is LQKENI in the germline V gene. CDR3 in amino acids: CASSPNLINGYTF. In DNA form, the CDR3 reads TGTGCCAGCTCACCCAACCTGATAAATGGCTACACCTTC. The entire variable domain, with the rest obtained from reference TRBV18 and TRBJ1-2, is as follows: NAGVMQNPRHLVRRRGQEARLRCSPMKGHSHVYWYRQLPEEGLKFMVYLQKENIIDESGMPKERFSAEFPKEGPSILRIQQVVRGDSAAYFCASSPNLINGYTFGSGTRLTVV.

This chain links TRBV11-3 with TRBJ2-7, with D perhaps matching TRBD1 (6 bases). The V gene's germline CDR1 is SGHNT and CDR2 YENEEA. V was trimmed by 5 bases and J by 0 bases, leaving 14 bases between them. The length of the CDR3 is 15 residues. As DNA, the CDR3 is TGTGCCAGCAGCCAGAGGGGGACGAGCTCCTACGAGCAGTACTTC. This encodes CASSQRGTSSYEQYF.

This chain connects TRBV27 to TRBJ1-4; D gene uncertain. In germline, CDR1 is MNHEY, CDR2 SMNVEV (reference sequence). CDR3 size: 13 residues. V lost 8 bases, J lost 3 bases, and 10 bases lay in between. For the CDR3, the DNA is TGTGCCAGCGCTCCCCGGCCTAATGAAAAACTGTTTTTT. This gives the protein CASAPRPNEKLFF.

CDR3 protein: CATALQGATGMGGFGNQPQHF. CDR3 DNA sequence: TGTGCCACCGCCTTACAGGGGGCCACCGGTATGGGTGGGTTTGGGAATCAGCCCCAGCATTTT. The rearrangement uses TRBV19 and TRBJ1-5; 9 bases match TRBD1. The germline gives CDR1 LNHDA, CDR2 SQIVND (reference sequence). Trimming at V came to 10 bases and at J to 4 bases, leaving 29 bases not matched to a gene. The CDR3 consists of 21 residues.

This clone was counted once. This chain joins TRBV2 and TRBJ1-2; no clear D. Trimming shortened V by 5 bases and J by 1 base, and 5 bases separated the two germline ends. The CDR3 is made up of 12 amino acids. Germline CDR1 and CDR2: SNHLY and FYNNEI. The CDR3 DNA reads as TGTGCCAGCAGTCCGGTTAACTATGGCTACACCTTC. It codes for CASSPVNYGYTF.

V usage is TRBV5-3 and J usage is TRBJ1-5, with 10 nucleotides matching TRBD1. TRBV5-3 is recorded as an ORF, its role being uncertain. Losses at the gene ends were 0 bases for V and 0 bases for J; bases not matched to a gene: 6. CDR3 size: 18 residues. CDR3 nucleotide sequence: TGTGCCAGAAGCTTGGAGGGACAGGGGCCAGATAGCAATCAGCCCCAGCATTTT. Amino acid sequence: CARSLEGQGPDSNQPQHF.

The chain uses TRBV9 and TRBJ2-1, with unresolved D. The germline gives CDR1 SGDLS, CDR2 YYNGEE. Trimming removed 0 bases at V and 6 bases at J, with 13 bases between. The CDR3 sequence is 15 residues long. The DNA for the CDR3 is TGTGCCAGCAGCGTAGAGATTGGAGTGATCAATGAGCAGTTCTTC. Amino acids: CASSVEIGVINEQFF. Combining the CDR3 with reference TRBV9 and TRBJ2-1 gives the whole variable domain DSGVTQTPKHLITATGQRVTLRCSPRSGDLSVYWYQQSLDQGLQFLIQYYNGEERAKGNILERFSAQQFPDLHSELNLSSLELGDSALYFCASSVEIGVINEQFFGPGTRLTVL.

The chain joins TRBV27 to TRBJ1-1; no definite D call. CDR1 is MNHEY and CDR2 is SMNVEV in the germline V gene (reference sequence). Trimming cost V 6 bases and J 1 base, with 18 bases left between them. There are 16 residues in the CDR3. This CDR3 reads CASRRESGRGNTEAFF. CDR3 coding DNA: TGTGCCAGCAGAAGGGAGTCAGGCCGGGGGAACACTGAAGCTTTCTTT.

Here the CDR3 DNA reads TGTGCCAGCAGCCAAGATGCGGGCCTACTCTATAATTCACCCCTCCACTTT. Residues: CASSQDAGLLYNSPLHF. The chain carries TRBV4-2 and TRBJ1-6, with D unresolved. Trimming removed 0 bases from V and 3 bases from J, with 12 bases in between. The germline gives CDR1 LGHNA, CDR2 YNFKEQ. This CDR3 contains 17 residues.

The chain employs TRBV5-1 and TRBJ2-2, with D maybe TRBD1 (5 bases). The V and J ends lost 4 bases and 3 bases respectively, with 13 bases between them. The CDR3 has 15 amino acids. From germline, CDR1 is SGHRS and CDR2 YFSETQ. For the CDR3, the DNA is TGCGCCAGCAGCCCCGACCCCAGGGACACCGGGGAGCTGTTTTTT. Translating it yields CASSPDPRDTGELFF.

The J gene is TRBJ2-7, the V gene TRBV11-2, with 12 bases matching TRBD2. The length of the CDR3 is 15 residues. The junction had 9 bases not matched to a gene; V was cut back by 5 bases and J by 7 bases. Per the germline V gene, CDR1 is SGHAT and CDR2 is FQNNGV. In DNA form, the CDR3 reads TGTGCCAGCAGCCTAGGACTAGCGGGGAAATTTGAGCAGTACTTC. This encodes CASSLGLAGKFEQYF.

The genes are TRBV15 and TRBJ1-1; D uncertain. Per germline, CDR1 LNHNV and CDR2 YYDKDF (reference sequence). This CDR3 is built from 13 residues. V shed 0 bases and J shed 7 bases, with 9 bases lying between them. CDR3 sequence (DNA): TGTGCCACCAGCAGAGAAGGATGGGGTGAAGCTTTCTTT. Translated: CATSREGWGEAFF.

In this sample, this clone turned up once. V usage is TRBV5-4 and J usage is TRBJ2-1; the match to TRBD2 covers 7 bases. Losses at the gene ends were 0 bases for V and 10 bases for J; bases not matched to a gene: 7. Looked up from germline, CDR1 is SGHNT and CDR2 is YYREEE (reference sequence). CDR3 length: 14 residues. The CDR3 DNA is TGTGCCAGCAGCTTGGTATCTAGCGGCGGAGAGCAGTTCTTC. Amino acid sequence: CASSLVSSGGEQFF.

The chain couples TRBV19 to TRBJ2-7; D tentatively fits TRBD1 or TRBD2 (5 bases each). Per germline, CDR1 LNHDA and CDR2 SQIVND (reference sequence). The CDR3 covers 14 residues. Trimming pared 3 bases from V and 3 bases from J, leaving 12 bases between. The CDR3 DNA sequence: TGTGCCAGTAGTATGGGACGGGGTGGCTACGAGCAGTACTTC. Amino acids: CASSMGRGGYEQYF.

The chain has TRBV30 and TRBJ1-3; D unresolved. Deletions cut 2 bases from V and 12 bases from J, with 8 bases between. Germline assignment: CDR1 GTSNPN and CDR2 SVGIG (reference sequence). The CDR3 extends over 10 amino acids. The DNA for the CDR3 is TGTGCCTGGAGTTCCGTCGGCATATATTTT. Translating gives CAWSSVGIYF.

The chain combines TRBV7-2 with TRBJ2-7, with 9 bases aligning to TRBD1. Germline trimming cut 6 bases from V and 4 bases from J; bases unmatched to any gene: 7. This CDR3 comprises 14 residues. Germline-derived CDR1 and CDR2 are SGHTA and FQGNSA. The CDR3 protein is CASSKQGALYEQYF. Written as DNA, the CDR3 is TGTGCCAGCAGTAAACAGGGGGCGCTGTACGAGCAGTACTTC.

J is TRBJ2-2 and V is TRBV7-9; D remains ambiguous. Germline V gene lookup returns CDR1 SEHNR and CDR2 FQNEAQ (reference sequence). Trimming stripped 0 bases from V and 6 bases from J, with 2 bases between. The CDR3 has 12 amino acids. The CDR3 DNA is TGTGCCAGCAGCTTAGCGGCCGGGGAGCTGTTTTTT. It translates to CASSLAAGELFF. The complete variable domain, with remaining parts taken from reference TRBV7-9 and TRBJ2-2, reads DTGVSQNPRHKITKRGQNVTFRCDPISEHNRLYWYRQTLGQGPEFLTYFQNEAQLEKSRLLSDRFSAERPKGSFSTLEIQRTEQGDSAMYLCASSLAAGELFFGEGSRLTVL.

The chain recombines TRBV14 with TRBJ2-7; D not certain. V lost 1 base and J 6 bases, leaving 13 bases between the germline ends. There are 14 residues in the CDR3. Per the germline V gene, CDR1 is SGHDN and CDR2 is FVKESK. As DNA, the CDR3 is TGTGCCAGCAGCCAAGCGTTGCAGGTGGGCGAGCAGTACTTC. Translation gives CASSQALQVGEQYF.

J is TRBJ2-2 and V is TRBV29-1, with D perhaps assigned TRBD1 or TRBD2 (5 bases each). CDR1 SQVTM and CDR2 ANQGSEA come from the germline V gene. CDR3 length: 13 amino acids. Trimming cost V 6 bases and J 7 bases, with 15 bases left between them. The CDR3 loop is CSVRDVVVGELFF. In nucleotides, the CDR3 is TGCAGCGTGAGGGACGTGGTTGTCGGGGAGCTGTTTTTT.

CDR3 sequence reads: CASSRETGPFYEQYF. Here the CDR3 DNA reads TGTGCCAGCAGCCGAGAGACAGGGCCTTTCTACGAGCAGTACTTC. The rearrangement joins TRBV7-8 to TRBJ2-7; 7 positions agree with TRBD1. In germline, CDR1 is SGHVS, CDR2 FQNEAQ. V gave up 5 bases and J gave up 3 bases; unmatched junction bases: 10. CDR3 size: 15 residues.

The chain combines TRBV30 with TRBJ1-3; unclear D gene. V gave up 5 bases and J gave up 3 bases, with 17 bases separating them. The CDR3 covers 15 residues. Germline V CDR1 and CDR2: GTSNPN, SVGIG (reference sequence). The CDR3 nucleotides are TGTGCCTGGGCTTCTAGGACGGGGTTTGGAAACACCATATATTTT. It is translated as CAWASRTGFGNTIYF.

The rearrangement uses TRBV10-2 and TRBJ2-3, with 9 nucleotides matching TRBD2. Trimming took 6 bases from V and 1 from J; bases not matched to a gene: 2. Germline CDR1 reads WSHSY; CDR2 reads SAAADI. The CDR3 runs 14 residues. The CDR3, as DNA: TGCGCCAGCAGGGTAGCGGGAGGCACAGATACGCAGTATTTT. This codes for CASRVAGGTDTQYF.

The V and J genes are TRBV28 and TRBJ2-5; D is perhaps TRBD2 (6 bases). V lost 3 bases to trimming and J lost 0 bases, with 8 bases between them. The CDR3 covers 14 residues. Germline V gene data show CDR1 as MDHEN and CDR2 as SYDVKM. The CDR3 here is CASSLGGNQETQYF. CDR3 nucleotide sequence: TGTGCCAGCAGTTTGGGCGGGAACCAAGAGACCCAGTACTTC.